The 11 T cell receptor beta chains in this list originate from one sample, sequenced in a study of blood T cell repertoires in COVID-19. TCRdb's table, derived via immunoSEQ multiplex PCR, lists solely in-frame clones and lacks some. The data contain 40,000 to 50,000 clones, 90% of them singletons. Input material: peripheral blood. All receptors come from a human donor in a cohort sampled during active COVID-19.

This sequence joins TRBV6-5 and TRBJ2-7, with TRBD1 matching over 8 bases. This CDR3 is 15 amino acids long. Germline V gene data show CDR1 as MNHEY and CDR2 as SVGAGI. V was pared by 2 bases and J by 5 bases, with 8 bases of the junction left unmatched. The CDR3 is CASSYGRQGIHEQYF. DNA of the CDR3: TGTGCCAGCAGTTACGGTCGACAGGGGATCCACGAGCAGTACTTC.

This chain uses TRBV19 with TRBJ1-4; 7 positions agree with TRBD1. Germline loops: CDR1 LNHDA, CDR2 SQIVND (reference sequence). J gave up 4 bases and V 10 bases, and 12 bases lay outside the gene matches. The CDR3 covers 15 residues. The CDR3 sequence: CATRTGGTVNEKLFF. The CDR3 bases are TGTGCCACCCGGACCGGCGGGACAGTTAATGAAAAACTGTTTTTT.

The V gene is TRBV10-1, the J gene TRBJ2-5, with 7 positions matching TRBD2. The germline V gene has CDR1 WNHNN and CDR2 SYGVQD (reference sequence). The V and J ends lost 6 bases and 4 bases, in that order; junction bases with no gene match: 8. The CDR3 contains 14 residues. CDR3 in amino acids: CASSEGRGSETQYF. The CDR3 DNA reads TGCGCCAGCAGCGAGGGGCGGGGGTCAGAGACCCAGTACTTC.

The rearrangement links TRBV18 to TRBJ2-7; D may be TRBD1 (5 bases). Looked up from germline, CDR1 is KGHSH and CDR2 is LQKENI. This CDR3 comprises 13 residues. V was cut by 3 bases and J by 6 bases, with 12 bases left in between. CDR3 in amino acids: CASSPSGYGEQYF. The CDR3 region has the DNA TGTGCCAGCTCACCCTCAGGGTATGGCGAGCAGTACTTC.

J is TRBJ1-2 and V is TRBV11-2; 7 bases align to TRBD1. Per germline, CDR1 SGHAT and CDR2 FQNNGV. The CDR3 has 17 residues. The V and J ends lost 5 bases and 2 bases, in that order; junction bases with no gene match: 14. The CDR3 DNA is TGTGCCAGCAGCATCACTCCCGCTGAGGGACAGAACTATGGCTACACCTTC. The encoded protein is CASSITPAEGQNYGYTF. Complete variable domain (other parts from reference TRBV11-2 and TRBJ1-2): EAGVAQSPRYKIIEKRQSVAFWCNPISGHATLYWYQQILGQGPKLLIQFQNNGVVDDSQLPKDRFSAERLKGVDSTLKIQPAKLEDSAVYLCASSITPAEGQNYGYTFGSGTRLTVV.

The genes are TRBV20-1 and TRBJ1-5; D unresolved. CDR1 and CDR2 from the germline V gene are DFQATT and SNEGSKA (reference sequence). CDR3 length: 12 amino acids. V was cut by 3 bases and J by 9 bases, with 12 bases left in between. The CDR3 loop reads CSASVPRGPQHF. Here the CDR3 DNA reads TGCAGTGCTAGTGTCCCGCGAGGGCCCCAGCATTTT.

The chain is built from TRBV27 and TRBJ2-5; no definite D call. Germline values: CDR1 MNHEY, CDR2 SMNVEV (reference sequence). The CDR3 is 14 residues long. V was cut by 6 bases and J by 0 bases, with 11 bases left in between. CDR3 sequence reads: CASRHRRDQETQYF. The CDR3 DNA is TGTGCCAGCAGACACCGTCGTGACCAAGAGACCCAGTACTTC.

CDR3: CASTLRNRIGQPQHF. CDR3 DNA: TGTGCCAGTACCCTGCGAAACAGAATAGGTCAGCCCCAGCATTTT. V is TRBV19 and J is TRBJ1-5; D is uncertain. The CDR3 runs to 15 residues. V gave up 7 bases and J gave up 6 bases, with 19 bases separating them. Germline assignment: CDR1 LNHDA and CDR2 SQIVND (reference sequence).

This chain uses TRBV6-5 with TRBJ2-3, with 9 bases matching TRBD2. V lost 11 bases and J lost 4; bases outside the gene matches: 10. This CDR3 has 14 residues. CDR1 is MNHEY and CDR2 is SVGAGI in the germline V gene. The CDR3: CAPPQREVADTQYF. The CDR3 DNA is TGTGCCCCCCCTCAGCGGGAGGTGGCAGATACGCAGTATTTT.

This clone was recorded a few times. The gene calls are TRBV10-1 and TRBJ2-7; 8 bases match TRBD1. From germline, CDR1 is WNHNN and CDR2 SYGVQD (reference sequence). This CDR3 is built from 14 residues. V lost 5 bases to trimming and J lost 6 bases; unmatched junction nucleotides: 9. CDR3: CASSTGTGGSEQYF. The DNA for the CDR3 is TGCGCCAGCAGTACCGGGACAGGCGGGTCCGAGCAGTACTTC.

This chain connects TRBV5-6 to TRBJ2-1; TRBD2 agrees at 7 bases. J lost 0 bases, V lost 3 bases, and 9 bases had no gene match. This CDR3 has 17 amino acids. CDR1 and CDR2 from the germline V gene are SGHDT and YYEEEE. The CDR3 nucleotides are TGTGCCAGCAGCTCCTTAGCGCTAGCGGTCTCCTACAATGAGCAGTTCTTC. The encoded protein is CASSSLALAVSYNEQFF.